Following are 28 T cell receptor beta chains from one sample sequenced in a study of T-cell reconstitution after alpha-beta-depleted transplantation in children. Library preparation (for TCRbeta) was performed with unique molecular identifiers. In TCRdb, the PCR reads were re-called with MiXCR into one record per CDR3 protein. There are tens of thousands of distinct CDR3 sequences in the sample; 44% occur only once, and roughly 98% lies in the top ten. Specimen: PBMCs, mostly from graft donor cells, collected 360 days after TCRalphabeta/CD19-depleted stem cell transplant. These receptors were collected from a male patient aged 10-17 years who had a stem cell transplant for acute lymphoblastic leukemia, so the T cells may come from the graft donor.

This chain connects TRBV6-1 to TRBJ1-5, with D tentatively TRBD1 (5 bases). CDR3 size: 13 residues. The germline V gene has CDR1 MNHNS and CDR2 SASEGT. V dropped 8 bases and J dropped 5 bases, with 13 bases sitting between them. CDR3 nucleotide sequence: TGTGCCAGCGGGTTCCGGGGCTATCAGCCCCAGCATTTT. It is translated as CASGFRGYQPQHF.

This chain connects TRBV4-3 to TRBJ2-7; 7 nucleotides line up with TRBD1. There are 15 residues in the CDR3. Germline CDR1 LGHNA, CDR2 YSLEER. V dropped 0 bases and J dropped 4; count of bases not matched to a gene: 6. The CDR3: CASSQEGRGRYEQYF. The CDR3 region has the DNA TGCGCCAGCAGCCAAGAAGGAAGGGGGCGGTACGAGCAGTACTTC.

The V gene is TRBV3-1, the J gene TRBJ2-7, with D possibly TRBD2 on 6 matching bases. V lost 1 base and J lost 2, with 12 bases in between. From germline, CDR1 is LGHDT and CDR2 YNNKEL (reference sequence). The CDR3 loop spans 15 amino acids. The CDR3 region has the DNA TGTGCCAGCAGCCAAGGGGGACTTGACCCCTACGAGCAGTACTTC. Its protein is CASSQGGLDPYEQYF.

This chain joins TRBV3-1 and TRBJ1-1; no clear D. V lost 4 bases to trimming and J lost 6 bases, with 12 bases between them. This CDR3 spans 13 amino acids. Germline V gives CDR1 LGHDT, CDR2 YNNKEL (reference sequence). CDR3 loop: CASSPTWEAEAFF. The CDR3 coding sequence is TGTGCCAGCAGCCCCACGTGGGAAGCTGAAGCTTTCTTT.

This clonotype was counted only a few times. The rearrangement uses TRBV24-1 and TRBJ1-5; D might be TRBD1 (6 bases). The CDR3 length is 16 residues. Deletions cut 3 bases from V and 6 bases from J, with 17 bases between. The germline gives CDR1 KGHDR, CDR2 SFDVKD. The CDR3 sequence: CATSDKLAGARQPQHF. DNA for the CDR3: TGTGCCACCAGTGATAAGTTGGCAGGGGCCCGTCAGCCCCAGCATTTT.

The V gene is TRBV7-2, the J gene TRBJ2-3, with no clear D. In germline, CDR1 is SGHTA, CDR2 FQGNSA. This CDR3 is built from 13 residues. V dropped 2 bases and J dropped 4 bases, with 7 bases sitting between them. The CDR3: CASSLLRADTQYF. CDR3 DNA sequence: TGTGCCAGCAGCTTACTTAGAGCAGATACGCAGTATTTT. Supplemented by reference TRBV7-2 and TRBJ2-3, the full variable domain reads GAGVSQSPSNKVTEKGKDVELRCDPISGHTALYWYRQSLGQGLEFLIYFQGNSAPDKSGLPSDRFSAERTGGSVSTLTIQRTQQEDSAVYLCASSLLRADTQYFGPGTRLTVL.

The rearrangement links TRBV4-1 to TRBJ2-7, with D uncertain. V gave up 0 bases and J gave up 3 bases, with 12 bases separating them. The CDR3 is made up of 15 amino acids. In germline, CDR1 is MGHRA, CDR2 YSYEKL. DNA of the CDR3: TGCGCCAGCAGCCAAGAAAGTGTCCCCCTCTACGAGCAGTACTTC. This codes for CASSQESVPLYEQYF.

The V and J genes are TRBV5-1 and TRBJ1-1; 11 positions match TRBD1. The CDR3 is 16 residues long. Germline CDR1 SGHRS, CDR2 YFSETQ. Unmatched junction bases numbered 8, after V lost 4 bases and J lost 3 bases. The CDR3 is CASSLAGDRGDTEAFF. The CDR3 coding sequence is TGCGCCAGCAGCCTGGCCGGGGACAGGGGGGACACTGAAGCTTTCTTT.

The DNA of the CDR3 is TGTGCCAGCAGCCAAGATCGGGGACAGGGTATGGATACGCAGTATTTT. It is translated as CASSQDRGQGMDTQYF. The chain couples TRBV4-2 to TRBJ2-3, with TRBD1 matching over 9 bases. The length of the CDR3 is 16 residues. Germline values: CDR1 LGHNA, CDR2 YNFKEQ. Germline trimming cut 0 bases from V and 6 bases from J; bases unmatched to any gene: 7.

The sample holds a few counts of this clonotype. This rearrangement joins TRBV12-3 or TRBV12-4 to TRBJ2-7, with D maybe TRBD2 (6 bases). Trimming left V 3 bases short and J 2 bases short, with 14 bases between. The CDR3 is 15 amino acids. This chain's CDR3 is CASSFWRDSPYEQYF. CDR3 sequence (DNA): TGTGCCAGCAGTTTCTGGCGGGACTCCCCCTACGAGCAGTACTTC.

In this sample, this clonotype turned up many times. The chain has TRBV20-1 and TRBJ2-7; D unclear. The CDR3 runs 15 residues. CDR1 DFQATT and CDR2 SNEGSKA come from the germline V gene (reference sequence). Trimming pared 0 bases from V and 0 bases from J, leaving 12 bases between. As DNA, the CDR3 is TGCAGTGCTAGAGATCCCCACGGCAGCTCCTACGAGCAGTACTTC. Protein: CSARDPHGSSYEQYF.

This clonotype was observed a few times. The CDR3 coding sequence is TGTGCCAGCAGCCAAGGGGGGACAGCCTCCTACGAGCAGTACTTC. Translated: CASSQGGTASYEQYF. J is TRBJ2-7 and V is TRBV4-2; 7 bases are shared with TRBD1. Germline trimming cut 1 base from V and 0 bases from J; bases unmatched to any gene: 3. The CDR3 consists of 15 residues. The V gene's germline CDR1 is LGHNA and CDR2 YNFKEQ.

This CDR3 reads CASSLGGWGVLKETQYF. DNA of the CDR3: TGTGCCAGCAGCTTAGGTGGATGGGGGGTCCTTAAAGAGACCCAGTACTTC. The chain carries TRBV7-9 and TRBJ2-5, with D possibly being TRBD2 (6 bases). This CDR3 is built from 17 residues. Deletions cut 1 base from V and 3 bases from J, with 18 bases between. Germline V gives CDR1 SEHNR, CDR2 FQNEAQ (reference sequence).

The rearrangement links TRBV9 to TRBJ1-1, with TRBD1 matching over 8 bases. With 3 bases clipped from V and 3 bases from J, the junction kept 4 bases outside the gene matches. Germline CDR1 reads SGDLS; CDR2 reads YYNGEE. The CDR3 is made up of 14 amino acids. The CDR3 sequence: CASSEYRGDTEAFF. In DNA, the CDR3 is TGTGCCAGCAGCGAATACAGGGGGGACACTGAAGCTTTCTTT.

The chain recombines TRBV14 with TRBJ2-7; TRBD1 aligns across 8 bases. V trimming: 6 bases; J trimming: 0 bases; junction bases outside the gene matches: 7. CDR3 length: 15 residues. The germline CDR1 and CDR2 sequences are SGHDN and FVKESK. The DNA of the CDR3 is TGTGCCAGCAGACGGACAGGGACGAGCTCCTACGAGCAGTACTTC. Protein sequence: CASRRTGTSSYEQYF. Variable domain in full (rest from reference TRBV14 and TRBJ2-7): EAGVTQFPSHSVIEKGQTVTLRCDPISGHDNLYWYRRVMGKEIKFLLHFVKESKQDESGMPNNRFLAERTGGTYSTLKVQPAELEDSGVYFCASRRTGTSSYEQYFGPGTRLTVT.

The V gene is TRBV10-3, the J gene TRBJ1-6; TRBD1 is a possible D gene (6 bases). CDR3 length: 19 residues. Germline values: CDR1 ENHRY, CDR2 SYGVKD. Trimming took 0 bases from V and 7 from J, leaving 22 bases between them. The CDR3 sequence: CAISESMFMPGDGNSPLHF. CDR3 nucleotide sequence: TGTGCCATCAGTGAGTCGATGTTTATGCCAGGGGACGGGAATTCACCCCTCCACTTT.

This clonotype was counted between two and nine times. The chain carries TRBV18 and TRBJ2-3, with unresolved D. This CDR3 is 12 amino acids long. V was pared by 2 bases and J by 6 bases, with 6 bases between. Germline assignment: CDR1 KGHSH and CDR2 LQKENI. In DNA form, the CDR3 reads TGTGCCAGCTCACCATCCCGCGATACGCAGTATTTT. It translates to CASSPSRDTQYF.

This clonotype was seen only a few times. The chain has TRBV4-1 and TRBJ2-7, with TRBD2 matching 9 bases. This CDR3 region has 14 residues. Per the germline V gene, CDR1 is MGHRA and CDR2 is YSYEKL. Germline trimming cut 8 bases from V and 2 bases from J; bases unmatched to any gene: 7. The DNA for the CDR3 is TGCGCCAGCTCCTCGACTAGCGGACCCTACGAGCAGTACTTC. It is translated as CASSSTSGPYEQYF.

This clonotype has more than one count but fewer than ten. The gene calls are TRBV7-8 and TRBJ1-2, with D perhaps TRBD1 (5 bases). Looked up from germline, CDR1 is SGHVS and CDR2 is FQNEAQ. The V end lost 1 base, the J end lost 6 bases, and 12 bases lay between the germline ends. CDR3 length: 14 amino acids. CDR3 amino acids: CASSLGLGLDGYTF. The CDR3 bases are TGTGCCAGCAGCTTAGGGCTGGGGCTTGATGGCTACACCTTC.

The count of this clonotype is one. The chain has TRBV29-1 and TRBJ2-7, with D perhaps matching TRBD1 (6 bases). The CDR3 has 13 amino acids. CDR1 is SQVTM and CDR2 is ANQGSEA in the germline V gene. Trimming pared 5 bases from V and 2 bases from J, leaving 13 bases between. The CDR3 protein is CSVRYRDTYEQYF. CDR3 coding DNA: TGCAGCGTTAGATACAGGGATACCTACGAGCAGTACTTC.

The V gene is TRBV6-5, the J gene TRBJ2-3; TRBD2 is a possible D gene (7 bases). V lost 8 bases and J 4 bases, leaving 10 bases between the germline ends. This CDR3 comprises 12 residues. Germline CDR1 and CDR2: MNHEY and SVGAGI. CDR3 loop: CASGGAADTQYF. The CDR3 DNA reads TGTGCCAGCGGGGGGGCCGCAGATACGCAGTATTTT.

This clonotype has just a few counts. This chain links TRBV4-2 with TRBJ1-1, with a possible D match to TRBD1 (5 bases). Trimming cost V 1 base and J 3 bases, with 12 bases left between them. Germline loops: CDR1 LGHNA, CDR2 YNFKEQ. The length of the CDR3 is 15 residues. The CDR3 here is CASSQVRGFDTEAFF. The CDR3 DNA follows: TGTGCCAGCAGCCAAGTTAGGGGATTCGACACTGAAGCTTTCTTT.

The rearrangement joins TRBV10-3 to TRBJ2-7; TRBD1 might be the D (6 bases). Germline lookup yields CDR1 ENHRY and CDR2 SYGVKD. The CDR3 spans 14 residues. V gave up 3 bases and J gave up 0 bases, with 9 bases separating them. The CDR3 loop is CAISDRQVSYEQYF. The CDR3 region has the DNA TGTGCCATCAGTGACAGACAGGTCTCCTACGAGCAGTACTTC.

This clonotype has a single count. The rearrangement joins TRBV10-2 to TRBJ2-2, with D possibly matching TRBD2 (6 bases). CDR1 WSHSY and CDR2 SAAADI come from the germline V gene. The length of the CDR3 is 15 residues. The V end lost 8 bases, the J end lost 6 bases, and 19 bases lay between the germline ends. The CDR3 DNA sequence: TGCGCCAGCCGGTCGGGAAACTGGGGGGCCGGGGAGCTGTTTTTT. This codes for CASRSGNWGAGELFF.

The chain combines TRBV12-3 or TRBV12-4 with TRBJ1-1; the match to TRBD1 covers 8 bases. J gave up 5 bases and V 5 bases, and 10 bases lay outside the gene matches. This CDR3 region has 15 residues. CDR3 DNA: TGTGCCAGCAGTCGCGAGTGGGACAGGAGAACTGAAGCTTTCTTT. Translated: CASSREWDRRTEAFF.

The chain links TRBV12-3 or TRBV12-4 to TRBJ1-5; D is unresolved. V shed 8 bases and J shed 6 bases, with 8 bases lying between them. CDR3 length: 11 amino acids. The CDR3 reads CASGDGQPQHF. CDR3 sequence (DNA): TGTGCCAGCGGGGATGGTCAGCCCCAGCATTTT.

The CDR3 coding sequence is TGTGCCAGCAGCTTAGTGCAGGGATCCTACAATGAGCAGTTCTTC. It encodes CASSLVQGSYNEQFF. This chain joins TRBV11-2 and TRBJ2-1; TRBD1 is a possible D gene (5 bases). Trimming removed 1 base at V and 1 base at J, with 8 bases between. CDR1 is SGHAT and CDR2 is FQNNGV in the germline V gene. The CDR3 covers 15 residues.

This chain connects TRBV12-3 or TRBV12-4 to TRBJ2-3; D might be TRBD1 (6 bases). The CDR3 has 16 residues. The germline V and J ends were trimmed by 5 bases and 2 bases, with 17 bases remaining between them. This CDR3 reads CASSLRDKDLTDTQYF. The CDR3 nucleotides are TGTGCCAGCAGTCTCCGGGACAAAGACCTCACAGATACGCAGTATTTT.